In this sample, the clone carrying this T cell receptor beta chain turned up a few times. Its antigen remains unknown. Criteria for exclusion of patients were uncontrolled infection, other autoimmune disease, pregnancy or lactation. Germline V gene data show CDR1 as MNHNS and CDR2 as SASEGT. With 2 bases clipped from V and 7 bases from J, the junction kept 10 bases outside the gene matches. The CDR3 spans 17 residues. This record belongs to a study of T cells in Graves' hyperthyroidism and ophthalmopathy. Researchers amplified the TCR beta CDR3 regions from RNA transcripts. An initial round of RT-PCR targeting the TCR CDR3 relied on the HTBI primer set. Using its own MiXCR run on the multiplex PCR reads, TCRdb lists one record per CDR3 protein. The repertoire includes roughly 420,000 distinct CDR3 sequences, around 14% of them detected once, and roughly 7.4% sits in the top ten. General study results and limits: Researchers found most expanded thyroid clonotypes above 0.001 in blood as well. Classification by a 13 V-J model distinguished ophthalmopathy from stable hyperthyroidism.

This clonotype originated in a woman between 18 and 29 years old with Graves' hyperthyroidism. The chain employs TRBV6-1 and TRBJ2-2; TRBD1 agrees at 10 bases. The sequencing input was blood. For the CDR3, the DNA is TGTGCCAGCAGTGAACGTTCGGGACAGGGGAGGGTCGGGGAGCTGTTTTTT. It codes for CASSERSGQGRVGELFF.